This entry concerns a single T cell receptor beta chain. Participant age was roughly 18 to 90 years, and participants resided in fewer than 25 US areas. Participants reported their clinical history, and cohort assignment relied on those reports. As originally analysed: It was from reference gene primer amplification that nucleated cell counts were estimated. Sequenced by immunoSEQ multiplex PCR; TCRdb stores in-frame clones only, minus some. V and J calls and clone size are copied from that table; D and trimming were computed from the DNA. The repertoire holds approximately 300,000 clones, more than 90% seen once, with approximately 4.1% in the top ten. V lost 5 bases and J lost 4; bases outside the gene matches: 5. The germline V gene encodes CDR1 SEHNR and CDR2 FQNEAQ (reference sequence). The CDR3 loop spans 14 amino acids. The entry originates in a study of blood T cell repertoires in COVID-19. The wider study: The study drew acute and convalescent COVID-19 samples from the United States, Italy and Spain.

The TCR was taken from a woman aged 25 to 39 who had been exposed to COVID-19. Sequenced input: PBMCs or T cells enriched from blood (not recorded which). V and J are TRBV7-9 and TRBJ2-7, with 10 bases that match TRBD1. The DNA of the CDR3 is TGTGCCAGCAGCATCCGGGACAGGGGTTACGAGCAGTACTTC. Translated, it gives CASSIRDRGYEQYF.